Listed below are T cell receptor beta chains from one sample, sequenced in a study of shared clonotypes between healthy human individuals. The protocol was immunoSEQ multiplex PCR, while the TCRdb copy is restricted to in-frame clones and leaves out a portion. The sample holds some 600,000 clones, 95% to 97% seen once. The sample consisted of naive CD8+ T cells sorted from blood. The receptors were gathered from a woman aged 25 to 45 in good health. The conserved cysteine and the conserved F or W are not part of the CDR3 here. D genes are given only for firm matches.

D	J	V	CDR3
.	TRBJ2-7	TRBV28	ASSLGTRGYEQY
.	TRBJ1-1	TRBV11-2	ASSGAGHSSVEAF
.	TRBJ1-1	TRBV2	ASSEAWAGAPGAF
TRBD2	TRBJ2-1	TRBV10-3	AISESGLVNEQF
TRBD2	TRBJ2-3	TRBV9	ASSVAGGPDTQY
.	TRBJ2-2	TRBV19	ASSTWAANTGELF
TRBD2	TRBJ2-2	TRBV5-1	ASSRTSGSAGELF
.	TRBJ1-5	TRBV5-1	ASSLSGNQPQH
.	TRBJ1-2	TRBV5-1	AGSLMQGFYGYT
.	TRBJ2-4	TRBV28	ASRTDPTGAKNIQY
.	TRBJ1-1	TRBV5-4	ASSSGRREAF
TRBD1	TRBJ2-7	TRBV27	ASSPGGLEYEQY
.	TRBJ2-4	TRBV9	ASSVEAREGDIQY
.	TRBJ2-4	TRBV29-1	SVQPDRLLAKNIQY
.	TRBJ1-5	TRBV4-1	ASSQALALRTSNQPQH
TRBD2	TRBJ2-1	TRBV2	ASSGGRASYNEQF
TRBD2	TRBJ2-3	TRBV19	ASSIARGRLTDTQY
TRBD1	TRBJ2-2	TRBV27	ASSPTAGTGITGELF
.	.	TRBV5-1	ASWTNSYEQY
.	TRBJ2-5	TRBV5-6	ASSLGLAYQETQY
.	TRBJ2-7	TRBV11-1	ASSLGLGAYEQY
.	TRBJ2-2	TRBV19	ASSPDSNTGELF
.	TRBJ2-1	TRBV27	ASSYSGNNEQF
TRBD1	.	TRBV28	ASRETGGGYEQY
.	TRBJ2-7	TRBV7-9	ASSLALSWEQY
.	TRBJ1-1	TRBV11-2	ASSLWGGDTEAF
TRBD2	TRBJ2-1	TRBV5-5	ASTSGSSYNEQF
.	TRBJ1-2	TRBV28	ASSTMGGPVVGYT
.	TRBJ2-7	TRBV2	ASTSMGDGDFDPYEQY
.	TRBJ2-5	TRBV6-5	ASSYYSGAKETQY
TRBD1	TRBJ2-2	TRBV28	ASRRQGAPTGELF
.	TRBJ2-5	TRBV28	ASSLALTGEETQY
.	TRBJ2-3	TRBV7-9	ASSLGWGFADTQY
TRBD1	TRBJ1-1	TRBV28	ASSPRTGLTEAF
TRBD1	TRBJ2-1	TRBV7-2	ASSQMSGGSYNEQF
TRBD1	TRBJ2-1	TRBV7-8	ATGQGASYNEQF
TRBD1	TRBJ2-6	TRBV30	AWRDDRGRFSGANVLT
TRBD2	TRBJ2-3	TRBV9	ASSVEFSVGLAGTDTQY
TRBD1	TRBJ2-7	TRBV2	ASKVWDRGYEQY
.	TRBJ2-6	TRBV7-7	ASSPGHSGANVLT
TRBD1	TRBJ2-7	TRBV27	ASSFDRGREQY
.	TRBJ1-1	TRBV27	ASSLEWGGDAF
TRBD1	TRBJ2-7	TRBV5-4	ASSREGAEQY
.	TRBJ2-7	TRBV13	ASSPRYSYEQY
.	TRBJ2-7	TRBV18	ASSPLEARESYEQY
.	TRBJ2-6	TRBV2	ASSGGAGANVLT
.	TRBJ1-2	TRBV10-2	ASTNLNYGYT
TRBD2	TRBJ2-3	TRBV5-1	ASSPGASGFTDTQY
.	TRBJ2-3	TRBV28	ASRPRGGYTDTQY
.	TRBJ1-2	TRBV5-1	ASSALNGTDGYT